The TCR beta chain under discussion was sequenced for a study of cytomegalovirus exposure and HLA in healthy donors (dated by TCRdb to between 2016 and 2019). About the study as a whole: According to a later analysis, the 120 or so validation repertoires were produced on the same platform as the 700 or so repertoires of the first cohort. The study aimed to test whether signatures of past pathogen exposure could be identified by cataloging public T cell receptors. A separate validation cohort of approximately 130 different subjects was used in addition to the roughly 700-subject first cohort. High-throughput TCR immunosequencing, statistical association of individual TCRs with disease status, and machine learning were combined to predict cytomegalovirus infection status. The paper's findings and limits, for the study overall: The study listed approximately 150 TCR beta chains as associated with cytomegalovirus. In vitro tests confirmed that a few of the cytomegalovirus-associated TCR beta chains recognize cytomegalovirus antigens. It was suggested by the authors that the approach could potentially be generalized to other disease states and immunological phenotypes. Of the cluster scores, around 95% were above 0 in a later analysis, which found that TCRs clustered in the first cohort also tended to co-occur in the 95 to 150 validation repertoires. The classifier was reported to diagnose cytomegalovirus status with high specificity and sensitivity in both the original and validation cohorts. A later analysis had no HLA typing for the validation cohort, so co-occurrence there was scored across all 110 or so repertoires. Most TCR sequences were seen in very few donors, while some public TCRs were found in many individuals.

Separate from the approximately 670-subject first cohort, the validation cohort of roughly 120 subjects was the group to which the donors belonged. As to this clone: Its antigen is unknown. Base qualities are not at hand, and no much larger clone is one base apart.

The library came from the immunoSEQ multiplex PCR assay. The original methods were these. A statistical classification framework was built for diagnosing cytomegalovirus status from the catalog of TCR beta chain sequences. TCRdb mirrors the immuneACCESS table, restricted to in-frame sequences. Some clones are absent from its copies; in checked studies, under half trace to an unresolved V gene, and the reason for the others is unknown. V, J and clone size derive from that table, while D and trimming were established from the DNA sequence. The sample data list 120,000 or so clones, and roughly 90% of these were observed just once. The ten top clones hold around 1.9% of the sample. Reading the germline V gene gives CDR1 SGHTA and CDR2 FQGTGA. Reading from cysteine to phenylalanine, the CDR3 counts 16 amino acids. Only the CDR3 region is kept as DNA, spanning 48 bases read in frame from base 1. After removal of 5 bases from V and 7 bases from J, the junction retains 11 bases not matched to a gene.

The sample was PBMCs. The chain employs TRBV7-3 and TRBJ2-7; the junction holds 13 bases that match TRBD2. The receptor was isolated from a young woman in good health and CMV-seronegative. The CDR3 in this case is CASSPLAGGPSGEQYF. The sequenced DNA: TGTGCCAGCAGCCCACTAGCGGGAGGGCCCTCGGGGGAGCAGTACTTC.